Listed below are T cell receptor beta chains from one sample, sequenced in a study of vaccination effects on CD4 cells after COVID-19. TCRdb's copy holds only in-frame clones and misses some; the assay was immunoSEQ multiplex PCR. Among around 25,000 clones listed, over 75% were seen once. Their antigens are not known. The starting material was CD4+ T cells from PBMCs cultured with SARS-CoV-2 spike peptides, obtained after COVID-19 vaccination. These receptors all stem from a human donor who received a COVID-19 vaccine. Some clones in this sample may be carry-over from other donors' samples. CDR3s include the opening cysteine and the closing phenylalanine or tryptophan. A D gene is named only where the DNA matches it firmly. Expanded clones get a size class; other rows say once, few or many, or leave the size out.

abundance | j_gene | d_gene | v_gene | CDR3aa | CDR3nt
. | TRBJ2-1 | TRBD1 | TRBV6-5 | CASSTRDRGRNEQFF | TGTGCCAGCAGTACCCGGGACAGGGGAAGGAATGAGCAGTTCTTC
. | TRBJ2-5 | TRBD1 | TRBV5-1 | CASSLAGTGVETQYF | TGCGCCAGCAGCTTGGCCGGGACAGGGGTGGAGACCCAGTACTTC
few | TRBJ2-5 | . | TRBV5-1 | CASSLGQGGFETQYF | TGCGCCAGCAGCTTAGGGCAGGGGGGTTTCGAGACCCAGTACTTC
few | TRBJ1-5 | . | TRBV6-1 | CASSDTYQPQHF | TGTGCCAGCAGTGATACCTATCAGCCCCAGCATTTT
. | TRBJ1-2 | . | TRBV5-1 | CASSSHPGNLYGYTF | TGCGCCAGCAGCTCTCACCCGGGGAACCTCTATGGCTACACCTTC
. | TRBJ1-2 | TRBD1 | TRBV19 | CASSIRGRASNYGYTF | TGTGCCAGTAGTATAAGGGGGCGCGCGTCTAACTATGGCTACACCTTC
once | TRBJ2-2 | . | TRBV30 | CAWSVRIGQQNTGELFF | TGTGCCTGGAGTGTAAGAATAGGACAACAGAACACCGGGGAGCTGTTTTTT
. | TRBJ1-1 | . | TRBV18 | CASSPLQGRDTEAFF | TGTGCCAGCTCACCATTACAGGGCAGGGACACTGAAGCTTTCTTT
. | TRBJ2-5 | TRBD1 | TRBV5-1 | CASSLVGGIETQYF | TGCGCCAGCAGCTTGGTAGGGGGCATCGAGACCCAGTACTTC
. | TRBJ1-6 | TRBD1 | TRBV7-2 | CASSPGQGNNSPLHF | TGTGCCAGCAGCCCGGGACAGGGGAACAATTCACCCCTCCACTTT
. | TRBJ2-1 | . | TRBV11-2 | CASSLAAGQNLYNEQFF | TGTGCCAGCAGCTTAGCCGCGGGACAGAACCTTTACAATGAGCAGTTCTTC
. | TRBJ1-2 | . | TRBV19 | CASSIGKGRTNYGYTF | TGTGCCAGTAGTATAGGTAAAGGGCGGACTAACTATGGCTACACCTTC
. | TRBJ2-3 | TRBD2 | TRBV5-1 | CASSLGAGGPDTQYF | TGCGCCAGCAGCTTGGGTGCGGGGGGGCCGGATACGCAGTATTTT
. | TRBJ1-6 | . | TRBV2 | CASSVGVNSPLHF | TGTGCCAGCAGTGTAGGGGTCAATTCACCCCTCCACTTT
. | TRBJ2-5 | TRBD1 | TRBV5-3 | CARSLGDRGSGETQYF | TGTGCCAGAAGCTTGGGGGACAGGGGATCTGGAGAGACCCAGTACTTC
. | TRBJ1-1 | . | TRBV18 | CASSPRLDYANEAFF | TGTGCCAGCTCACCACGTTTGGATTACGCAAATGAAGCTTTCTTT
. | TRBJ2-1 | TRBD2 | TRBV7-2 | CASSLVSGGGDGEQFF | TGTGCCAGCAGCTTAGTAAGTGGCGGGGGGGACGGTGAGCAGTTCTTC
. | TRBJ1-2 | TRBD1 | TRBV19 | CASSRSSLGQANYGYTF | TGTGCCAGTAGTCGCTCTAGTCTGGGACAGGCCAACTATGGCTACACCTTC
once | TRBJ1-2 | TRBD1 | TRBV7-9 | CASSLGGGAGGYTF | TGTGCCAGCAGCTTAGGAGGGGGCGCAGGCGGCTACACCTTC
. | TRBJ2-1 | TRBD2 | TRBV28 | CASSAGGSYNEQFF | TGTGCCAGCAGCGCGGGGGGATCCTACAATGAGCAGTTCTTC
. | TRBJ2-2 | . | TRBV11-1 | CASSLEVGQNTGELFF | TGTGCCAGCAGCTTAGAAGTTGGACAGAACACCGGGGAGCTGTTTTTT
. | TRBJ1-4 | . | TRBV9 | CASGGGALRTNEKLFF | TGTGCCAGCGGCGGGGGGGCCCTACGAACTAATGAAAAACTGTTTTTT
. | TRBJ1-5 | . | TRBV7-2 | CASSLYGGNQPQHF | TGTGCCAGCAGCTTATACGGCGGAAATCAGCCCCAGCATTTT
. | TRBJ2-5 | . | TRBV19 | CASRDTRSRETQYF | TGTGCCAGTAGGGACACCCGTAGTCGGGAGACCCAGTACTTC
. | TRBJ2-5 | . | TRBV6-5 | CASSTPTGTKTQYF | TGTGCCAGCAGCACACCTACAGGGACGAAGACCCAGTACTTC
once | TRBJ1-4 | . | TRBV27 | CASKGLATNEKLFF | TGTGCCAGCAAAGGGCTTGCAACTAATGAAAAACTGTTTTTT
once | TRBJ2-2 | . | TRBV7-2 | CASRPYTGELFF | TGTGCCAGCAGACCATACACCGGGGAGCTGTTTTTT
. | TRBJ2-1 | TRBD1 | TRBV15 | CATSTDRANEQFF | TGTGCCACCAGCACAGACAGGGCCAATGAGCAGTTCTTC
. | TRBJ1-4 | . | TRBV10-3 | CATGGATNEKLFF | TGTGCCACTGGGGGTGCAACTAATGAAAAACTGTTTTTT
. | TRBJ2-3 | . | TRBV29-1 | CSVVLGGTDTQYF | TGCAGCGTTGTCCTCGGCGGCACAGATACGCAGTATTTT
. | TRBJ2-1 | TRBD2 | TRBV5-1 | CASSLGLAGGFYNEQFF | TGCGCCAGCAGCTTGGGACTAGCGGGGGGCTTCTACAATGAGCAGTTCTTC
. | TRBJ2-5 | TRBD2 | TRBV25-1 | CASSETSGGQETQYF | TGTGCCAGCAGTGAAACTAGCGGGGGACAAGAGACCCAGTACTTC
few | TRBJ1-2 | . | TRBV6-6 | CASSRTLDYGYTF | TGTGCCAGCAGTCGAACTCTGGACTATGGCTACACCTTC
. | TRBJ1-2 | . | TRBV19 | CASSINRDYGYTF | TGTGCCAGTAGTATTAACAGAGACTATGGCTACACCTTC
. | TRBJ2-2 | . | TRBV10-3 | CAISELSTGELFF | TGTGCCATCAGTGAGCTGAGCACCGGGGAGCTGTTTTTT